Below are 27 T cell receptor beta chains sequenced from a single sample in a study of blood T cell repertoires in COVID-19. Clones were read by immunoSEQ multiplex PCR, and TCRdb kept only the in-frame ones, dropping some. The profile shows some 250,000 clones, 70% to 90% of them singletons. The sequenced material came from peripheral blood. These receptors were taken from a man aged 55 to 70 with acute or convalescent COVID-19.

The chain's CDR3 is CAWTPVSLREKLFF. DNA of the CDR3: TGTGCCTGGACTCCAGTAAGCTTGCGGGAAAAACTGTTTTTT. The chain combines TRBV30 with TRBJ1-4; D gene unclear. CDR3 length: 14 residues. V shed 4 bases and J shed 8 bases, with 17 bases lying between them. The germline V gene has CDR1 GTSNPN and CDR2 SVGIG (reference sequence).

This chain uses TRBV19 with TRBJ1-5, with 7 bases fitting TRBD1. There are 16 residues in the CDR3. Losses at the gene ends were 5 bases for V and 4 bases for J; bases not matched to a gene: 11. Germline V gene sequence: CDR1 LNHDA, CDR2 SQIVND (reference sequence). The CDR3 DNA reads TGTGCCAGTAGTCCCCGGGACAGCTCCAAAAATCAGCCCCAGCATTTT. The encoded protein is CASSPRDSSKNQPQHF. Based on the CDR3 plus reference TRBV19 and TRBJ1-5, the full variable domain is DGGITQSPKYLFRKEGQNVTLSCEQNLNHDAMYWYRQDPGQGLRLIYYSQIVNDFQKGDIAEGYSVSREKKESFPLTVTSAQKNPTAFYLCASSPRDSSKNQPQHFGDGTRLSIL.

The chain links TRBV4-1 to TRBJ1-2; 7 bases are a match to TRBD1. The CDR3 sequence is 13 residues long. CDR1 MGHRA and CDR2 YSYEKL come from the germline V gene. Unmatched junction bases numbered 3, after V lost 4 bases and J lost 4 bases. The chain's CDR3 is CASSRPGGYGYTF. The DNA for the CDR3 is TGCGCCAGCAGCCGCCCAGGGGGCTATGGCTACACCTTC.

This clone has just a few counts. This chain connects TRBV24-1 to TRBJ1-2, with TRBD1 as a possible D gene (5 bases). The V gene's germline CDR1 is KGHDR and CDR2 SFDVKD. The length of the CDR3 is 17 residues. V was cut by 2 bases and J by 3 bases, with 18 bases left in between. CDR3 sequence reads: CATSDSSGGAAYYGYTF. CDR3 DNA sequence: TGTGCCACCAGTGATTCCTCCGGAGGGGCAGCTTACTATGGCTACACCTTC.

The gene calls are TRBV19 and TRBJ1-1, with unresolved D. The CDR3 covers 13 residues. V was shortened by 4 bases and J by 5 bases, with 11 bases between the two germline ends. The germline V gene encodes CDR1 LNHDA and CDR2 SQIVND (reference sequence). CDR3 bases: TGTGCCAGTAGTAAGTCGGGGAGGACTGAAGCTTTCTTT. Its protein is CASSKSGRTEAFF.

In its sample, this clone was seen a few times. The V gene is TRBV7-9, the J gene TRBJ2-7; 7 bases match TRBD2. The CDR3 runs to 14 residues. With V trimmed by 5 bases and J by 0 bases, 4 bases remained unmatched. Germline V lookup: CDR1 SEHNR, CDR2 FQNEAQ (reference sequence). The CDR3 spells CASSLSGTSYEQYF. The CDR3 DNA is TGTGCCAGCAGCCTAAGCGGGACCTCCTACGAGCAGTACTTC.

This chain uses TRBV6-5 with TRBJ1-1, with 8 bases fitting TRBD1. The junction had 4 bases not matched to a gene; V was cut back by 4 bases and J by 0 bases. CDR1 MNHEY and CDR2 SVGAGI come from the germline V gene. This CDR3 comprises 15 residues. The CDR3 spells CASSWNRGVNTEAFF. CDR3 DNA sequence: TGTGCCAGCAGTTGGAACAGGGGGGTGAACACTGAAGCTTTCTTT.

The V gene is TRBV6-6, the J gene TRBJ1-1; 7 nucleotides align to TRBD1. With V trimmed by 11 bases and J by 3 bases, 3 bases remained unmatched. The CDR3 sequence is 11 residues long. The germline V gene encodes CDR1 MNHNY and CDR2 SVGAGI (reference sequence). CDR3 region: CAVGTDTEAFF. The CDR3 nucleotides read TGTGCCGTAGGGACAGACACTGAAGCTTTCTTT.

The J gene is TRBJ2-7, the V gene TRBV18, with D tentatively TRBD1 (6 bases). Trimming shortened V by 2 bases and J by 0 bases, and 11 bases separated the two germline ends. Per germline, CDR1 KGHSH and CDR2 LQKENI. The CDR3 loop spans 15 amino acids. CDR3: CASSPAQGSSYEQYF. Here the CDR3 DNA reads TGTGCCAGCTCACCAGCGCAGGGGAGCTCCTACGAGCAGTACTTC.

The chain links TRBV28 to TRBJ2-4; maybe TRBD2 (7 bases). The CDR3 covers 17 residues. The V gene's germline CDR1 is MDHEN and CDR2 SYDVKM. Trimming took 4 bases from V and 3 from J, leaving 19 bases between them. The CDR3 DNA reads TGTGCCAGCAGTTCCCCTTCAAGGGGAGGGGGCAAAAACATTCAGTACTTC. Its protein product is CASSSPSRGGGKNIQYF.

The chain uses TRBV7-8 and TRBJ1-1; 10 bases agree with TRBD1. CDR3 size: 18 residues. Germline V gene sequence: CDR1 SGHVS, CDR2 FQNEAQ. The trim removed 0 bases at V and 11 bases at J, leaving 18 bases unmatched. CDR3 region: CASSLAQTGGADGLGAFF. The CDR3, as DNA: TGTGCCAGCAGCTTAGCCCAGACAGGGGGCGCGGACGGATTGGGGGCTTTCTTT.

V and J are TRBV15 and TRBJ1-6; D call uncertain. The CDR3 is made up of 14 amino acids. V was clipped by 5 bases and J by 7 bases, with 12 bases between them. The germline gives CDR1 LNHNV, CDR2 YYDKDF (reference sequence). The CDR3 bases are TGTGCCACCAGCGCCGTCGCGGGGAATTCACCCCTCCACTTT. Its translation is CATSAVAGNSPLHF.

The V and J genes are TRBV12-1 and TRBJ2-1; the D call TRBD2 from the table was never checked on the DNA. TRBV12-1 is given as a pseudogene. The CDR3 loop spans 14 amino acids. As DNA, the CDR3 is TGTGCCAGCAGCTGGGGACTAGCCCTCCTGTGGCAGTTCTTC. Translating it yields CASSWGLALLWQFF.

V and J are TRBV15 and TRBJ1-4, with D tentatively TRBD1 (5 bases). The CDR3 is 16 amino acids. From germline, CDR1 is LNHNV and CDR2 YYDKDF (reference sequence). Trimming took off 0 bases at V and 0 bases at J, with 8 bases between the two ends. The DNA of the CDR3 is TGTGCCACCAGCAGAGAGTCGGGGGCAACTAATGAAAAACTGTTTTTT. Translating gives CATSRESGATNEKLFF.

The chain carries TRBV7-2 and TRBJ1-2, with 11 bases that match TRBD1. V lost 1 base, J lost 8 bases, and 12 bases stayed unmatched. The CDR3 is made up of 17 amino acids. Germline lookup yields CDR1 SGHTA and CDR2 FQGNSA. The CDR3, as DNA: TGTGCCAGCAGCTTAGGATTGGGCTACGGGACAGGGGGAGGCTACACCTTC. It specifies CASSLGLGYGTGGGYTF.

The rearrangement links TRBV10-2 to TRBJ2-7; possible D gene TRBD2, 5 bases. CDR1 WSHSY and CDR2 SAAADI come from the germline V gene. Trimming stripped 6 bases from V and 2 bases from J, with 17 bases between. CDR3 length: 15 residues. CDR3 bases: TGCGCCAGCAGGATGCCTGGTAGCGACCCCTACGAGCAGTACTTC. The encoded protein is CASRMPGSDPYEQYF.

This rearrangement joins TRBV7-2 to TRBJ2-3; D gene uncertain. The germline V gene encodes CDR1 SGHTA and CDR2 FQGNSA. The V end was cut by 2 bases, the J end by 3 bases, with 12 bases between. The CDR3 has 15 amino acids. The CDR3: CASSLLRVGTDTQYF. The CDR3 DNA is TGTGCCAGCAGCTTACTCCGAGTCGGGACAGATACGCAGTATTTT.

The chain recombines TRBV9 with TRBJ1-4; D not certain. The length of the CDR3 is 12 residues. CDR1 SGDLS and CDR2 YYNGEE come from the germline V gene. V was clipped by 3 bases and J by 7 bases, with 7 bases between them. CDR3 in amino acids: CASSARGEKLFF. As DNA, the CDR3 is TGTGCCAGCAGCGCTCGAGGTGAAAAACTGTTTTTT.

The chain combines TRBV19 with TRBJ1-2; D is unclear. The CDR3 spans 13 residues. V shed 6 bases and J shed 0 bases, with 8 bases lying between them. Per the germline V gene, CDR1 is LNHDA and CDR2 is SQIVND (reference sequence). CDR3 DNA: TGTGCCAGTAGCACCGGGGCTAACTATGGCTACACCTTC. Translated, it gives CASSTGANYGYTF.

The V call is TRBV7-2, the J call TRBJ2-3, with a possible D match to TRBD1 (6 bases). CDR1 and CDR2 from the germline V gene are SGHTA and FQGNSA. V was shortened by 0 bases and J by 0 bases, with 7 bases between the two germline ends. CDR3 size: 15 residues. CDR3 DNA sequence: TGTGCCAGCAGCTTAGCTGGGACAAGCACAGATACGCAGTATTTT. Amino acid sequence: CASSLAGTSTDTQYF.

The V gene is TRBV28, the J gene TRBJ2-1; 7 bases are shared with TRBD2. Germline V gene data show CDR1 as MDHEN and CDR2 as SYDVKM. Losses at the gene ends were 2 bases for V and 15 bases for J; bases not matched to a gene: 7. CDR3 length: 12 residues. The CDR3 DNA sequence: TGTGCCAGCAGTTTAATCCCGGGAGGCCCGTTCTTC. It codes for CASSLIPGGPFF.

Many counts were recorded for this clone. The chain uses TRBV28 and TRBJ1-2; 9 nucleotides align to TRBD1. The germline CDR1 and CDR2 sequences are MDHEN and SYDVKM. The CDR3 consists of 16 residues. V lost 5 bases to trimming and J lost 0 bases; unmatched junction nucleotides: 7. CDR3: CASSQPQGATNYGYTF. The CDR3 DNA sequence: TGTGCCAGCAGTCAACCACAGGGGGCTACTAACTATGGCTACACCTTC.

The chain couples TRBV7-3 to TRBJ2-2; D not resolved. V lost 4 bases to trimming and J lost 2 bases, with 5 bases between them. The CDR3 extends over 13 amino acids. Germline V gene sequence: CDR1 SGHTA, CDR2 FQGTGA. The CDR3 DNA sequence: TGTGCCAGCAGCTCCCCTAACACCGGGGAGCTGTTTTTT. Its translation is CASSSPNTGELFF.

V is TRBV5-1 and J is TRBJ2-3; 7 bases match TRBD2. From germline, CDR1 is SGHRS and CDR2 YFSETQ. The CDR3 spans 14 residues. Trimming took 5 bases from V and 4 from J; bases not matched to a gene: 7. CDR3 bases: TGCGCCAGCAGGCCCGGGACTACCGCAGATACGCAGTATTTT. Protein sequence: CASRPGTTADTQYF.

The rearrangement joins TRBV11-3 to TRBJ1-6, with unresolved D. The CDR3 sequence is 15 residues long. Looked up from germline, CDR1 is SGHNT and CDR2 is YENEEA. The V gene lost 1 base and the J gene lost 9 bases, with 13 bases spanning the gap. In DNA, the CDR3 is TGTGCCAGCAGCTTAGTATCAGTCGGGTTTTCACCCCTCCACTTT. Translated, it gives CASSLVSVGFSPLHF.

The J gene is TRBJ1-2, the V gene TRBV7-2; 7 nucleotides line up with TRBD1. The CDR3 loop spans 13 amino acids. The germline gives CDR1 SGHTA, CDR2 FQGNSA. V was clipped by 4 bases and J by 2 bases; unmatched bases: 1. This chain's CDR3 is CASSSGQNYGYTF. CDR3 DNA: TGTGCCAGCAGCTCGGGACAGAACTATGGCTACACCTTC.

This chain uses TRBV29-1 with TRBJ2-2, with 9 bases fitting TRBD1. The junction had 3 bases not matched to a gene; V was cut back by 6 bases and J by 4 bases. CDR3 size: 13 residues. Germline assignment: CDR1 SQVTM and CDR2 ANQGSEA. The CDR3 region is CSVGTGFTGELFF. CDR3 in DNA: TGCAGCGTCGGGACAGGGTTCACCGGGGAGCTGTTTTTT.